What follows are 14 T cell receptor beta chains derived from one specimen sequenced in a study of blood T cell repertoires in COVID-19. Clones were sequenced by immunoSEQ multiplex PCR, and TCRdb holds only the in-frame ones, with some missing. The table lists roughly 250,000 clones, roughly 80% of them singletons. The source material was peripheral blood. These receptors all stem from a woman aged 60-70 years with active or convalescent COVID-19.

This chain links TRBV19 with TRBJ2-1; 13 bases fit TRBD2. V trimming: 8 bases; J trimming: 7 bases; junction bases outside the gene matches: 2. Germline V lookup: CDR1 LNHDA, CDR2 SQIVND (reference sequence). The CDR3 covers 13 residues. CDR3 in amino acids: CASGTSGINEQFF. CDR3 nucleotide sequence: TGTGCCAGTGGGACTAGCGGGATTAATGAGCAGTTCTTC. Drawing the rest from reference TRBV19 and TRBJ2-1, the complete variable domain is DGGITQSPKYLFRKEGQNVTLSCEQNLNHDAMYWYRQDPGQGLRLIYYSQIVNDFQKGDIAEGYSVSREKKESFPLTVTSAQKNPTAFYLCASGTSGINEQFFGPGTRLTVL.

In the case of this clone: The sample holds other DNA sequences that translate to the same CDR3. The genes are TRBV5-1 and TRBJ1-1, with 8 bases matching TRBD1. The V and J ends lost 0 bases and 6 bases, in that order; junction bases with no gene match: 4. The CDR3 is made up of 14 amino acids. Germline V gene sequence: CDR1 SGHRS, CDR2 YFSETQ. This chain's CDR3 is CASSLAPTGAEAFF. CDR3 DNA: TGCGCCAGCAGCTTGGCACCGACAGGGGCTGAAGCTTTCTTT.

J is TRBJ1-3 and V is TRBV29-1, with 8 bases identical to TRBD1. The germline V gene has CDR1 SQVTM and CDR2 ANQGSEA. This CDR3 contains 15 residues. After removal of 7 bases from V and 4 bases from J, the junction contained 12 bases not matched to a gene. The CDR3 region has the DNA TGCAGCGCAAGAACGGACAGGGTGGGAGGAAACACCATATATTTT. Amino acids: CSARTDRVGGNTIYF.

V and J are TRBV4-2 and TRBJ1-4, with D perhaps matching TRBD1 (6 bases). This CDR3 comprises 15 residues. Trimming stripped 1 base from V and 9 bases from J, with 15 bases between. Looked up from germline, CDR1 is LGHNA and CDR2 is YNFKEQ. For the CDR3, the DNA is TGTGCCAGCAGCCAAGCGATGGCCAGGGGTCAAAAACTGTTTTTT. Translating it yields CASSQAMARGQKLFF.

This chain links TRBV12-5 with TRBJ1-2; TRBD1 agrees at 11 bases. The CDR3 is 17 amino acids. J gave up 3 bases and V 2 bases, and 8 bases lay outside the gene matches. Germline values: CDR1 LGHNT, CDR2 FRNRAP. The CDR3 sequence: CASGLIRTGGYDYGYTF. In DNA form, the CDR3 reads TGTGCTAGTGGTTTGATAAGGACAGGGGGCTATGACTATGGCTACACCTTC.

This CDR3 is CASSPTGYGYTF. CDR3 coding DNA: TGTGCCAGCAGTCCAACGGGCTATGGCTACACCTTC. The chain links TRBV6-5 to TRBJ1-2; D call uncertain. Germline CDR1 is MNHEY and CDR2 is SVGAGI. V lost 5 bases, J lost 4 bases, and 8 bases lay in between. The CDR3 loop spans 12 amino acids.

The gene calls are TRBV7-9 and TRBJ1-1; D possibly corresponds to TRBD1 (6 bases). CDR3 size: 13 residues. From germline, CDR1 is SEHNR and CDR2 FQNEAQ (reference sequence). Between the trimmed V and J ends, which lost 4 bases and 10 bases, there was a span of 16 bases. CDR3: CASSSGDGAGAFF. The CDR3, as DNA: TGTGCCAGCAGCTCAGGGGACGGGGCGGGAGCTTTCTTT.

This clone came up a few times. The chain recombines TRBV3-1 (or the pseudogene TRBV3-2) with TRBJ1-4; weak D call: TRBD1 (5 bases). V dropped 3 bases and J dropped 2 bases, with 10 bases sitting between them. The CDR3 length is 15 residues. The germline V gene encodes CDR1 LGHDT and CDR2 YNNKEL (reference sequence). The CDR3 DNA is TGTGCCAGCAGCCATCGACAGCCCACTAATGAAAAACTGTTTTTT. As protein: CASSHRQPTNEKLFF.

The sample holds a few counts of this clone. The chain carries TRBV7-8 and TRBJ2-3; D might be TRBD1 (5 bases). V was clipped by 0 bases and J by 0 bases, with 10 bases between them. CDR3 size: 16 residues. CDR1 is SGHVS, CDR2 FQNEAQ, per germline. This chain's CDR3 is CASSLAGDSSTDTQYF. CDR3 bases: TGTGCCAGCAGCTTAGCAGGAGACAGTAGCACAGATACGCAGTATTTT.

This clone was observed once. This sequence joins TRBV5-1 and TRBJ2-1; D may be TRBD1 (6 bases). CDR1 is SGHRS and CDR2 is YFSETQ in the germline V gene. There are 15 residues in the CDR3. The V gene lost 1 base and the J gene lost 3 bases, with 11 bases spanning the gap. Here the CDR3 DNA reads TGCGCCAGCAGCTTGAACAGGGATTTCTACAATGAGCAGTTCTTC. As protein: CASSLNRDFYNEQFF.

This clone was found a few times. The CDR3 sequence: CASRRGRAHGYTF. In nucleotides, the CDR3 is TGTGCCAGCAGGCGGGGCAGGGCTCATGGCTACACCTTC. This chain uses TRBV2 with TRBJ1-2; possible D gene TRBD1, 5 bases. CDR1 is SNHLY, CDR2 FYNNEI, per germline. V was trimmed by 6 bases and J by 6 bases, leaving 14 bases between them. This CDR3 contains 13 residues.

The sample holds one count of this clone. The CDR3 region has the DNA TGTGCCAGCAGCCCAGGAGTTAGACAGATAAATTCACCCCTCCACTTT. Protein sequence: CASSPGVRQINSPLHF. The chain carries TRBV3-1 (or the pseudogene TRBV3-2) and TRBJ1-6, with a tentative D call TRBD1 (5 bases). Looked up from germline, CDR1 is LGHDT and CDR2 is YNNKEL (reference sequence). This CDR3 region has 16 residues. Deletions cut 4 bases from V and 7 bases from J, with 17 bases between.

A single count supports this clone. This chain connects TRBV9 to TRBJ2-1; D is possibly TRBD2 (6 bases). This CDR3 is built from 16 residues. Germline loops: CDR1 SGDLS, CDR2 YYNGEE. V was trimmed by 0 bases and J by 6 bases, leaving 16 bases between them. CDR3 sequence (DNA): TGTGCCAGCAGCGTAGAGGCGGGAAAGGATCTCAATGAGCAGTTCTTC. Protein sequence: CASSVEAGKDLNEQFF. The full variable domain, rest sourced from reference TRBV9 and TRBJ2-1, is DSGVTQTPKHLITATGQRVTLRCSPRSGDLSVYWYQQSLDQGLQFLIQYYNGEERAKGNILERFSAQQFPDLHSELNLSSLELGDSALYFCASSVEAGKDLNEQFFGPGTRLTVL.

This clone was seen just once. The rearrangement joins TRBV29-1 to TRBJ2-1, with a tentative D call TRBD1 (5 bases). The CDR3 length is 14 residues. V lost 8 bases to trimming and J lost 9 bases, with 23 bases between them. CDR1 is SQVTM, CDR2 ANQGSEA, per germline. The CDR3 coding sequence is TGCAGCACTGTCCTCCCCACCCCAGGGTCTGAGCAGTTCTTC. It specifies CSTVLPTPGSEQFF.